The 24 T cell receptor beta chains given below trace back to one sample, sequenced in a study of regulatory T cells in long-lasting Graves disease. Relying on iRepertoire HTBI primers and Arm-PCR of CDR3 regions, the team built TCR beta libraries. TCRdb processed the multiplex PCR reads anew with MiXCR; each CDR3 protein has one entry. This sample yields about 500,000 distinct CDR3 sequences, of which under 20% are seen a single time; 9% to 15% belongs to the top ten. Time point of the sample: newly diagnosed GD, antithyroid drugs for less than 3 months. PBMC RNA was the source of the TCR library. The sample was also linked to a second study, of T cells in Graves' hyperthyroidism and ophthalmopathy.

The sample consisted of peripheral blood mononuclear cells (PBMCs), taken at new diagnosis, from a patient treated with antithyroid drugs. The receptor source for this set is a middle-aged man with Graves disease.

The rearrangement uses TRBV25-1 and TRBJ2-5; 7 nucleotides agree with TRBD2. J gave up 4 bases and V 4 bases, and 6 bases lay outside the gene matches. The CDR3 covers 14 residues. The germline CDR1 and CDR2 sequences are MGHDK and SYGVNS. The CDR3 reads CASSVSGGTETQYF. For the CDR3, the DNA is TGTGCCAGCAGTGTTTCCGGGGGGACAGAGACCCAGTACTTC.

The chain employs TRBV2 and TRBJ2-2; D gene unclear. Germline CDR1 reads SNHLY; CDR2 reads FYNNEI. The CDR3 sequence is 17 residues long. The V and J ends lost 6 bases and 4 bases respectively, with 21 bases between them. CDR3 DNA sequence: TGTGCCAGCAGCGGGCCCCCTGGCAGGTTGGGCACCGGGGAGCTGTTTTTT. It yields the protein CASSGPPGRLGTGELFF.

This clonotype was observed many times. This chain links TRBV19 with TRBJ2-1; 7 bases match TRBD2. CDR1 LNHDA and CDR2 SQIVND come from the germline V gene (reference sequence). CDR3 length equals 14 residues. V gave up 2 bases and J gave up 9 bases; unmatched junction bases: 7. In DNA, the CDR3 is TGTGCCAGTAGTATATATAGAGGGGAGGGTGAGCAGTTCTTC. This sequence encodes CASSIYRGEGEQFF.

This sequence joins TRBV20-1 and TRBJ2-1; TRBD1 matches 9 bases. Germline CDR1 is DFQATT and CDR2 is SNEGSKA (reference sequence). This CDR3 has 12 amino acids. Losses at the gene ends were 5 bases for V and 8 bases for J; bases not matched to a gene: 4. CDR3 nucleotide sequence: TGCAGTGCTGAGGACAGGGGACATGAGCAGTTCTTC. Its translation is CSAEDRGHEQFF.

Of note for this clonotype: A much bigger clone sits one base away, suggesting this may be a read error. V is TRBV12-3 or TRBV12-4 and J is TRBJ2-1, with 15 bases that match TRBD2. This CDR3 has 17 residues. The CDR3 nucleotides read TGTGCCAGCACCTCGGGACTAGCGGGAGGTGTCAACAATGAGCAGTCCTTC. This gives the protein CASTSGLAGGVNNEQSF.

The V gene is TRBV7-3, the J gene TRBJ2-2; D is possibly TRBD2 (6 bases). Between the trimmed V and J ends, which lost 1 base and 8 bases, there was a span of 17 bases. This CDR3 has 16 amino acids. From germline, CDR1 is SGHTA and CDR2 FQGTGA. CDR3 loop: CASSLSGAWQEGELFF. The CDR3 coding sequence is TGTGCCAGCAGCTTAAGCGGGGCCTGGCAAGAAGGGGAGCTGTTTTTT.

The CDR3 DNA is TGCGCCAGCAGCTTCCGGCCGGCGGGTAGTCAAGAGACCCAGTACTTC. Its protein product is CASSFRPAGSQETQYF. The J gene is TRBJ2-5, the V gene TRBV5-1, with TRBD2 as a possible D gene (5 bases). V lost 2 bases and J lost 2, with 16 bases in between. Germline lookup yields CDR1 SGHRS and CDR2 YFSETQ. This CDR3 region has 16 residues.

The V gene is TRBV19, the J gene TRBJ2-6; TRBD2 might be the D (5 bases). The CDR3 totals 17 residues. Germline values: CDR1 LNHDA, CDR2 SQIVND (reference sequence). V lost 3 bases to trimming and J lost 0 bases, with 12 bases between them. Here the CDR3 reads CASSIFSAGSGANVLTF. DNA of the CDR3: TGTGCCAGTAGTATCTTCTCTGCGGGCTCTGGGGCCAACGTCCTGACTTTC.

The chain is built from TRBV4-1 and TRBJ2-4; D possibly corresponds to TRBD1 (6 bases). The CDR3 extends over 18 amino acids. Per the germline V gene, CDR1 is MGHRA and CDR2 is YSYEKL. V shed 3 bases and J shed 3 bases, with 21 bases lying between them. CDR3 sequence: CASSQAGQSQIDKNIQYF. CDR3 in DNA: TGCGCCAGCAGCCAGGCCGGACAGAGCCAGATAGACAAAAACATTCAGTACTTC.

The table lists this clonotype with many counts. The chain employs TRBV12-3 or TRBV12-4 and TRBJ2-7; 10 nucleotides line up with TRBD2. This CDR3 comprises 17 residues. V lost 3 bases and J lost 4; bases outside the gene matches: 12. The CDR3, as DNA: TGTGCCAGCAGTTTCGGGTTAGCGGGAGGCTATGCGTACGAGCAGTACTTC. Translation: CASSFGLAGGYAYEQYF.

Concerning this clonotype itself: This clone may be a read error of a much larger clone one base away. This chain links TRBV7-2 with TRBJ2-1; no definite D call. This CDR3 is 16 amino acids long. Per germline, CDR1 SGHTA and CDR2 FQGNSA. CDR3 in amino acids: CASSPTAWPSANGQFF. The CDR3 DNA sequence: TGTGCCAGCAGCCCCACCGCTTGGCCTTCTGCCAATGGGCAGTTCTTC. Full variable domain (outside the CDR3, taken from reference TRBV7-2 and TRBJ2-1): GAGVSQSPSNKVTEKGKDVELRCDPISGHTALYWYRQSLGQGLEFLIYFQGNSAPDKSGLPSDRFSAERTGGSVSTLTIQRTQQEDSAVYLCASSPTAWPSANGQFFGPGTRLTVL.

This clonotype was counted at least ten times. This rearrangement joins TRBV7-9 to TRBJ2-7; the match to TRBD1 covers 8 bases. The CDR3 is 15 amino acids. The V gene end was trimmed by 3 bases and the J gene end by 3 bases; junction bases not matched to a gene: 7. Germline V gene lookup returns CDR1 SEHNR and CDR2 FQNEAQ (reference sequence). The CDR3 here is CASSLRQGPNYEQYF. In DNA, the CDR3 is TGTGCCAGCAGCTTGCGACAGGGGCCGAACTACGAGCAGTACTTC.

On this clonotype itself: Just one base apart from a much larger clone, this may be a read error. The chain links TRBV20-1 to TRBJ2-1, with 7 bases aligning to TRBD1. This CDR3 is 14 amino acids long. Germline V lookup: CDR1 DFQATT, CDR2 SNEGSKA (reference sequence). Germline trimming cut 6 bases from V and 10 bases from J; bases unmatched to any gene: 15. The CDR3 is CSATPTGAIYEQFF. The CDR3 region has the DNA TGCAGTGCCACCCCTACAGGGGCGATATACGAGCAGTTCTTC.

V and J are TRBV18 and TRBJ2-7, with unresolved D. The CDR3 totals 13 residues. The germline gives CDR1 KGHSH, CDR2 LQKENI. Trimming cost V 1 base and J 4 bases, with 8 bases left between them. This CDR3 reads CASSPREDYEQYF. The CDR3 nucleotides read TGTGCCAGCTCACCACGTGAGGATTACGAGCAGTACTTC.

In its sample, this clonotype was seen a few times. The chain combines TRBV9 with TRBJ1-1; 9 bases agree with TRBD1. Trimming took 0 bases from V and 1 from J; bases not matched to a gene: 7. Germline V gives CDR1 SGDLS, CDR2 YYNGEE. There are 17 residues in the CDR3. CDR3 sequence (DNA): TGTGCCAGCAGCGTAGTCCAGTACAGGGGGCAGAACACTGAAGCTTTCTTT. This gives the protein CASSVVQYRGQNTEAFF.

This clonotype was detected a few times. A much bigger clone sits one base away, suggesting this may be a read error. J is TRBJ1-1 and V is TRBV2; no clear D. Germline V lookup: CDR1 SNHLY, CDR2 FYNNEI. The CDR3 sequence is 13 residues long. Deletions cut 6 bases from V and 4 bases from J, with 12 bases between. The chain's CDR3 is CASSVQRSTEAFF. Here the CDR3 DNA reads TGTGCCAGCAGCGTTCAAAGGAGCACTGAAGCTTTCTTT. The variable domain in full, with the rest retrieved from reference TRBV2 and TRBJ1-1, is EPEVTQTPSHQVTQMGQEVILRCVPISNHLYFYWYRQILGQKVEFLVSFYNNEISEKSEIFDDQFSVERPDGSNFTLKIRSTKLEDSAMYFCASSVQRSTEAFFGQGTRLTVV.

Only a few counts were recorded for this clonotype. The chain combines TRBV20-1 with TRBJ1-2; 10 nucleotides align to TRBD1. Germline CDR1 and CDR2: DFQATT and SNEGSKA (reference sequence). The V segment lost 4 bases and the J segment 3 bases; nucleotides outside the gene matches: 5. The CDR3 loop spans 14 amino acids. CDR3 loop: CSAKRDRGDYGYTF. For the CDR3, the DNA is TGCAGTGCTAAAAGGGACAGGGGCGACTATGGCTACACCTTC.

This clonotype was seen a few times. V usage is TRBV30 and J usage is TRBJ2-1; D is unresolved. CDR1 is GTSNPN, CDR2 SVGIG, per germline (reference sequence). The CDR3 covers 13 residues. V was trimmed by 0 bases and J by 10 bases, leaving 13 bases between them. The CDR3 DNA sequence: TGTGCCTGGAGTGTATCAGGTTTCAGCGAGCAGTTCTTC. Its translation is CAWSVSGFSEQFF.

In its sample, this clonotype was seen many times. The CDR3 DNA sequence: TGTGCCAGCAGCTTAGTTCAGGCCACAGATACGCAGTATTTT. Its protein product is CASSLVQATDTQYF. V gene TRBV7-9 combines with J gene TRBJ2-3; D is uncertain. Trimming pared 1 base from V and 2 bases from J, leaving 7 bases between. CDR3 length equals 14 residues. Germline CDR1 is SEHNR and CDR2 is FQNEAQ (reference sequence).

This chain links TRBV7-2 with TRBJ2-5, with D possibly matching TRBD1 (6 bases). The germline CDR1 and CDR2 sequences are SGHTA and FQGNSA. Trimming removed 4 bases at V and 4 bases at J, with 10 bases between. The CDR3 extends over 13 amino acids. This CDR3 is CASSYRDRETQYF. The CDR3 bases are TGTGCCAGCAGCTACAGGGACCGAGAGACCCAGTACTTC.

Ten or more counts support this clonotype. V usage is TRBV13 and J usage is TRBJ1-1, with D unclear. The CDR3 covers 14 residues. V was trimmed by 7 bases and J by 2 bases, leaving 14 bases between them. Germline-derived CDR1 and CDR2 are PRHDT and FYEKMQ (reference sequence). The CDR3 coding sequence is TGTGCCAGCATAATGGGCTCCTTAAACACTGAAGCTTTCTTT. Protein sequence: CASIMGSLNTEAFF.

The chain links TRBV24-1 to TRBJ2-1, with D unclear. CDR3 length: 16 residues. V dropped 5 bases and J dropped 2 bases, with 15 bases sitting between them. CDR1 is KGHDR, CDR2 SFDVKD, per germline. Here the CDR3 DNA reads TGTGCCACCAGTGTATTGTCGGCGGTCCCCTACAATGAGCAGTTCTTC. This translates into CATSVLSAVPYNEQFF.

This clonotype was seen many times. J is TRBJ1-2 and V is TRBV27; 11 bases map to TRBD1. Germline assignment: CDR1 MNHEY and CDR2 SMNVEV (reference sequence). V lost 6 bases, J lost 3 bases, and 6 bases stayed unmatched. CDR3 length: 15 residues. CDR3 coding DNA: TGTGCCAGCAGCCGCACGGGACAGGGGGACTATGGCTACACCTTC. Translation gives CASSRTGQGDYGYTF.

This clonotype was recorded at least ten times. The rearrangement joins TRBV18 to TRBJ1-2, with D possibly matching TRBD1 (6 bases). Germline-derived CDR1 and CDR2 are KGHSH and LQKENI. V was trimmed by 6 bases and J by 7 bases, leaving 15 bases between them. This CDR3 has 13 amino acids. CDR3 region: CASSPNRDAGYTF. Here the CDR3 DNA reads TGTGCCAGCTCTCCGAACAGGGACGCTGGCTACACCTTC.